The entry below describes one TCR beta chain. Antigen: not known. The entry originates in a study of response to subunit inactivated influenza vaccine. Study-level points and caveats: That few new T cells are recruited by each seasonal influenza vaccination was the authors' suggestion.

TCRdb itself ran the RT-PCR reads through MiXCR, one entry per CDR3 protein. The table lists more than 400,000 distinct CDR3 sequences, around 9.9% of them singletons, with about an eighth in the top ten. Germline CDR1 KGHSH, CDR2 LQKENI. The CDR3 length is 19 residues. V trimming: 0 bases; J trimming: 7 bases; junction bases outside the gene matches: 17. This receptor was identified in a man aged 50-60 years who received an inactivated influenza vaccine. The sample here was PBMCs from blood, taken about 6 weeks after vaccination. V usage is TRBV18 and J usage is TRBJ2-1, with TRBD2 identical over 8 bases. DNA of the CDR3: TGTGCCAGCTCACCACCGACCAGCGGGAGTCGAAAATTGAGGAATGAGCAGTTCTTC. The encoded protein is CASSPPTSGSRKLRNEQFF.